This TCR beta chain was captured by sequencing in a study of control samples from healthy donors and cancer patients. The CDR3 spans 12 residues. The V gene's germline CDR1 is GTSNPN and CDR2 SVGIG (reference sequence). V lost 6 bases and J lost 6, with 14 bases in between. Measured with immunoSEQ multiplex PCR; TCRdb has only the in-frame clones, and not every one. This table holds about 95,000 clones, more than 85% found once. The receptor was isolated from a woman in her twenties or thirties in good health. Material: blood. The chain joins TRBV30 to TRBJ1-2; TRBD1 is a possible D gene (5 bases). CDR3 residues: CACLARGDGYTF. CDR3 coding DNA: TGTGCCTGCCTGGCGCGAGGGGATGGCTACACCTTC.